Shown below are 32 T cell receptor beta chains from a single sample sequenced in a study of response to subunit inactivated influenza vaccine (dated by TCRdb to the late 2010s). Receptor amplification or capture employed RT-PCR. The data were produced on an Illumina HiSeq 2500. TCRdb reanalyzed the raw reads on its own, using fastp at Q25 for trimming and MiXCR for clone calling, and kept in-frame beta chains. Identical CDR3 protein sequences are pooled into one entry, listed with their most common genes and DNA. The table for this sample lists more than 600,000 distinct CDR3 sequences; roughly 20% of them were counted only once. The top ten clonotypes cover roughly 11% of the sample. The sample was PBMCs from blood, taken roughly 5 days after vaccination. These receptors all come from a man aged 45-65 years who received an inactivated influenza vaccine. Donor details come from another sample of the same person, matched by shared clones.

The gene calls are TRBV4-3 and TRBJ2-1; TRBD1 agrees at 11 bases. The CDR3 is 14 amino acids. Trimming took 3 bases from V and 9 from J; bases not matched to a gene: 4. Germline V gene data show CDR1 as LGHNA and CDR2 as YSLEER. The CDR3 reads CASSQGQGVGEQFF. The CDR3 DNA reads TGCGCCAGCAGCCAGGGACAGGGGGTGGGTGAGCAGTTCTTC.

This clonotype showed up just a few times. The CDR3 region is CASSVSGTGNFGYTF. CDR3 sequence (DNA): TGTGCCAGCAGCGTATCCGGGACAGGGAATTTTGGCTACACCTTC. The rearrangement joins TRBV7-9 to TRBJ1-2, with TRBD1 matching 9 bases. V gave up 5 bases and J gave up 7 bases; unmatched junction bases: 11. CDR3 length equals 15 residues. The germline V gene encodes CDR1 SEHNR and CDR2 FQNEAQ (reference sequence). Using reference TRBV7-9 and TRBJ1-2 for the parts outside the CDR3, the full variable domain is DTGVSQNPRHKITKRGQNVTFRCDPISEHNRLYWYRQTLGQGPEFLTYFQNEAQLEKSRLLSDRFSAERPKGSFSTLEIQRTEQGDSAMYLCASSVSGTGNFGYTFGSGTRLTVV.

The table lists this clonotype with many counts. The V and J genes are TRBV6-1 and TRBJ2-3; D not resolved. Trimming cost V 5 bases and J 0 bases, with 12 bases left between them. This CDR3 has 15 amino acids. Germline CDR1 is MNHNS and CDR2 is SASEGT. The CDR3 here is CASSPRVFSTDTQYF. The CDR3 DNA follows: TGTGCCAGCAGTCCAAGGGTCTTTAGCACAGATACGCAGTATTTT.

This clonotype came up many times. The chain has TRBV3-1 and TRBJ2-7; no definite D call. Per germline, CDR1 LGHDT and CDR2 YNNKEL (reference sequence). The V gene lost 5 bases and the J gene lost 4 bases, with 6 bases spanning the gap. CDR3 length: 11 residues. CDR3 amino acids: CASSSQYEQYF. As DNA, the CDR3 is TGTGCCAGCAGCTCTCAATACGAGCAGTACTTC.

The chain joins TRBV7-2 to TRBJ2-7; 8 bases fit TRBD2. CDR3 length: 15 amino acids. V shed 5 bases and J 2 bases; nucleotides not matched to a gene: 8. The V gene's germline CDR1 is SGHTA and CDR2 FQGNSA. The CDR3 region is CASSRAGGGAYEQYF. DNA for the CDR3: TGTGCCAGCAGCCGGGCCGGGGGGGGAGCCTACGAGCAGTACTTC.

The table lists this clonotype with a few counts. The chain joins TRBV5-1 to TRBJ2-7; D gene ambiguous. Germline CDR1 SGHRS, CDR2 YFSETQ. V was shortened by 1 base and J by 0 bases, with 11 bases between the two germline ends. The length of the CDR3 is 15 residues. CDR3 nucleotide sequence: TGCGCCAGCAGCTTGAACCTCTTAAGCTCCTACGAGCAGTACTTC. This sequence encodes CASSLNLLSSYEQYF.

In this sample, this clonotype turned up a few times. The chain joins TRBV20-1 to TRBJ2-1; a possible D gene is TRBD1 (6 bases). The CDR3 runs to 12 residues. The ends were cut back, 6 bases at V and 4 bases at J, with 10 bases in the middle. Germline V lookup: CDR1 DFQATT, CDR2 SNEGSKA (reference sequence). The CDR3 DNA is TGCAGTGCCGGACAGAGGTACAATGAGCAGTTCTTC. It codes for CSAGQRYNEQFF.

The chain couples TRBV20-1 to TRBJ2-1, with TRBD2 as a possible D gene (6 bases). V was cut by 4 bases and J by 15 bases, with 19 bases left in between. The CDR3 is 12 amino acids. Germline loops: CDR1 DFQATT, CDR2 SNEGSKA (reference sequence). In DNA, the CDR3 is TGCAGTGCTAACCAACGGCGGGGAAAGGTGTTCTTC. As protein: CSANQRRGKVFF.

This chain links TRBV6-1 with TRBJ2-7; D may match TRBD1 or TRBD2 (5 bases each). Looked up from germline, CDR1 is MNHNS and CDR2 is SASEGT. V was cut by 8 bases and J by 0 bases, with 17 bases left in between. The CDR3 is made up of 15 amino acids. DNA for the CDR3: TGTGCCAGCTCCCTTACGGGACGCTTCTCCTACGAGCAGTACTTC. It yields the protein CASSLTGRFSYEQYF.

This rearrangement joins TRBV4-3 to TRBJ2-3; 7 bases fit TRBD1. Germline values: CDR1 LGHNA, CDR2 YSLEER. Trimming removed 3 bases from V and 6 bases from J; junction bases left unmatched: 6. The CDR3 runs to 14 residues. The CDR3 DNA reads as TGCGCCAGCAGCCAGCTGAACAGGGGTGATACGCAGTATTTT. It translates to CASSQLNRGDTQYF.

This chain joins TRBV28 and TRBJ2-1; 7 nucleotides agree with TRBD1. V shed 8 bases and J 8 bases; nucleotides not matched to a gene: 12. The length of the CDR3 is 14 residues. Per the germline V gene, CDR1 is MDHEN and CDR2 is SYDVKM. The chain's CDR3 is CASAKDRLRDEQFF. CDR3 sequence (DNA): TGTGCCAGCGCAAAGGACAGGTTACGCGATGAGCAGTTCTTC.

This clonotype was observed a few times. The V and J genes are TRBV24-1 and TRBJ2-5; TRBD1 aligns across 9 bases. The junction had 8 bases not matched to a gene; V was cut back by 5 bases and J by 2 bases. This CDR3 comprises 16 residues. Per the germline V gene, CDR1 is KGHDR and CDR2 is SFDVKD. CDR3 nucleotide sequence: TGTGCCACCAGTGGTGAGGACAGGGGTTTACAAGAGACCCAGTACTTC. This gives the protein CATSGEDRGLQETQYF.

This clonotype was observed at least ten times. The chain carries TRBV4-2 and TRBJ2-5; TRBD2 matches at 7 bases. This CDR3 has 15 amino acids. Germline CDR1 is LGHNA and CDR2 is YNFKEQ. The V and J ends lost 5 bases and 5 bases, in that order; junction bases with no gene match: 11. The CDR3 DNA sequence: TGTGCCAGCAGCAGTGCGAGCGGGGTCGCGGAGACCCAGTACTTC. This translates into CASSSASGVAETQYF.

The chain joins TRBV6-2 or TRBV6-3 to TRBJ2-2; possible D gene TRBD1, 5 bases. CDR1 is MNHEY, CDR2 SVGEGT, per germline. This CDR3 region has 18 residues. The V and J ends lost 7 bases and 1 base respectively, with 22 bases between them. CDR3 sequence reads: CASKRPMGHTGNTGELFF. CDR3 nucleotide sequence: TGTGCCAGCAAACGCCCGATGGGTCACACAGGGAACACCGGGGAGCTGTTTTTT.

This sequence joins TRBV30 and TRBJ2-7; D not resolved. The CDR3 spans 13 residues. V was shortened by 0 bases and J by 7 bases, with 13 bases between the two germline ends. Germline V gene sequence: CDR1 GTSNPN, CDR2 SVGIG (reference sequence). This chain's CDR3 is CAWSVIGFGEQYF. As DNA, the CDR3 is TGTGCCTGGAGTGTTATAGGTTTCGGGGAGCAGTACTTC.

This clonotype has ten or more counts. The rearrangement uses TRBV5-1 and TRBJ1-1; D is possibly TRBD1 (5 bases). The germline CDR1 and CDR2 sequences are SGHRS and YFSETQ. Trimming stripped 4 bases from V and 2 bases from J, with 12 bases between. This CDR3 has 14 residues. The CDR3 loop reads CASSPGRGNTEAFF. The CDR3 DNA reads TGCGCCAGCAGCCCCGGGAGGGGTAACACTGAAGCTTTCTTT.

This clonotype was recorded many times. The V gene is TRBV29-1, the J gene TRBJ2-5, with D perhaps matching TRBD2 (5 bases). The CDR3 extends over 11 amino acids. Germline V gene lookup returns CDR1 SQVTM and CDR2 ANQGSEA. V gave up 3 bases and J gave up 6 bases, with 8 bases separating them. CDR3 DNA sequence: TGCAGCGTTGATGGAGGCCAGACCCAGTACTTC. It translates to CSVDGGQTQYF. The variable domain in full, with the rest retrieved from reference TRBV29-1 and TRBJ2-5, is SAVISQKPSRDICQRGTSLTIQCQVDSQVTMMFWYRQQPGQSLTLIATANQGSEATYESGFVIDKFPISRPNLTFSTLTVSNMSPEDSSIYLCSVDGGQTQYFGPGTRLLVL.

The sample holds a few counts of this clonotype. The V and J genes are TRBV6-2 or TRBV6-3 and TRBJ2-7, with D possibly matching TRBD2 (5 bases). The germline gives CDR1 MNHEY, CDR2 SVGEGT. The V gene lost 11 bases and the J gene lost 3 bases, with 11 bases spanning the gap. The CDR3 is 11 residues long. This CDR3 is CAATSGYEQYF. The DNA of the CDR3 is TGTGCCGCGACAAGCGGCTACGAGCAGTACTTC.

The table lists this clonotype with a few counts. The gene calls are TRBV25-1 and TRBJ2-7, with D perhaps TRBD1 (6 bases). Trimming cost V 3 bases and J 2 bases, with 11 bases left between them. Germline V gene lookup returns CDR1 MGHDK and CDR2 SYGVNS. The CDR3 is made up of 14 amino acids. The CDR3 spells CASSEFTGTYEQYF. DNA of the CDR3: TGTGCCAGCAGTGAGTTTACAGGGACCTACGAGCAGTACTTC.

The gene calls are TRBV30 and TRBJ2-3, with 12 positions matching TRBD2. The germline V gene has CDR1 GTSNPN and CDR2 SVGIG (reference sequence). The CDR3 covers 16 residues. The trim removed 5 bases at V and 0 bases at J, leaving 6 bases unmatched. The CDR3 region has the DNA TGTGCCTGGGACTACGGACTAGCGGGGAGCACAGATACGCAGTATTTT. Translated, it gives CAWDYGLAGSTDTQYF.

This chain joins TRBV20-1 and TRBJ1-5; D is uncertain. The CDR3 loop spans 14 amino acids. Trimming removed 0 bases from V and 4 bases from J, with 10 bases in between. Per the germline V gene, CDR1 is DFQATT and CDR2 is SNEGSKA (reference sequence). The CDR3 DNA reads TGCAGTGCTAGAGAACCAGGATCTAATCAGCCCCAGCATTTT. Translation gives CSAREPGSNQPQHF.

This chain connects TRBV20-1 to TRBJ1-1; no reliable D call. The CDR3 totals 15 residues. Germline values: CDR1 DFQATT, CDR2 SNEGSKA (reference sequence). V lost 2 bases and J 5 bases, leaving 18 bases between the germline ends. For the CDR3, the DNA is TGCAGTGCTAGACCTTTTGCGGGCTCCCATACTGAAGCTTTCTTT. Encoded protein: CSARPFAGSHTEAFF.

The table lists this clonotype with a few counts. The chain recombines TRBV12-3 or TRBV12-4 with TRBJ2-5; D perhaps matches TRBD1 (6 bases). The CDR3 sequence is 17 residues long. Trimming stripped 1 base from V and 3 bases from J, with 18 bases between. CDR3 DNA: TGTGCCAGCAGTTTAGTCTGGAGGACAGACCAAAAAGAGACCCAGTACTTC. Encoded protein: CASSLVWRTDQKETQYF.

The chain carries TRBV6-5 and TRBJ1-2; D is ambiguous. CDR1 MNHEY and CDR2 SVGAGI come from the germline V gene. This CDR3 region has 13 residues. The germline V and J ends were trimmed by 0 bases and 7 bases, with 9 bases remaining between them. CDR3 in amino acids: CASSYSSAGGYTF. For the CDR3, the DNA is TGTGCCAGCAGTTACTCGTCGGCAGGTGGCTACACCTTC.

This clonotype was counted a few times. Here the CDR3 DNA reads TGTGCCAGCAGTTACCACCAGCGGGGAGGGACCCAGTACTTC. Residues: CASSYHQRGGTQYF. The V gene is TRBV6-2 or TRBV6-3, the J gene TRBJ2-5; TRBD2 matches 7 bases. Germline CDR1 MNHEY, CDR2 SVGEGT. V shed 2 bases, J shed 7 bases, and the junction held 7 bases outside the gene matches. The CDR3 has 14 amino acids.

In nucleotides, the CDR3 is TGTGCCAGCAGCTTAAGACTGGACAGGCGAAATGAAAAACTGTTTTTT. Amino acid sequence: CASSLRLDRRNEKLFF. The chain carries TRBV7-2 and TRBJ1-4, with TRBD1 matching 7 bases. With V trimmed by 2 bases and J by 5 bases, 8 bases remained unmatched. The CDR3 contains 16 residues. Germline loops: CDR1 SGHTA, CDR2 FQGNSA.

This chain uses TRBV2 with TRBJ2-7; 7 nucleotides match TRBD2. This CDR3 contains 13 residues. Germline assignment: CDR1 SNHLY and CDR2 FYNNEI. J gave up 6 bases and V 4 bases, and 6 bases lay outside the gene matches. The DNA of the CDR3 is TGTGCCAGCAGTGGTCCGCGCGGGGGCGAGCAGTACTTC. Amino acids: CASSGPRGGEQYF.

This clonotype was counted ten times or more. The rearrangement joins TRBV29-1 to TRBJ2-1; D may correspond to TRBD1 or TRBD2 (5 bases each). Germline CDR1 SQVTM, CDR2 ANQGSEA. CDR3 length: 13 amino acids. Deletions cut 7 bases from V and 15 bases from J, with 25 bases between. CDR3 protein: CSGHTGRISDLFF. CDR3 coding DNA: TGCAGCGGACACACGGGGCGAATTTCTGATCTGTTCTTC.

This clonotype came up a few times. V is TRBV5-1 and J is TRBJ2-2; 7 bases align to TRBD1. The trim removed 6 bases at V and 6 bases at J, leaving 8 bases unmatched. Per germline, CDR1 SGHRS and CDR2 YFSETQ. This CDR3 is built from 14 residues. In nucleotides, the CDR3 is TGCGCCAGCAAAGACAGGGACGGGTCCGGGGAGCTGTTTTTT. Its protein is CASKDRDGSGELFF. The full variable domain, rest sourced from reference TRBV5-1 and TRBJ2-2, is KAGVTQTPRYLIKTRGQQVTLSCSPISGHRSVSWYQQTPGQGLQFLFEYFSETQRNKGNFPGRFSGRQFSNSRSEMNVSTLELGDSALYLCASKDRDGSGELFFGEGSRLTVL.

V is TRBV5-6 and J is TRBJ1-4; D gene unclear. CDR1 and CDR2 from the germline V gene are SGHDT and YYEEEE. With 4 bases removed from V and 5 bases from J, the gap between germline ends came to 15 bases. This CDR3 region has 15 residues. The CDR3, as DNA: TGTGCCAGCAGCAAAAAGTCGGCTGAAAATGAAAAACTGTTTTTT. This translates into CASSKKSAENEKLFF.

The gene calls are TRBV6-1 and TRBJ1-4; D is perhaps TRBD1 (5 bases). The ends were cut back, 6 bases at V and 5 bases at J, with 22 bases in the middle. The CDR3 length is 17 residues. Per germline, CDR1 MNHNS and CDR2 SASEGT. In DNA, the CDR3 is TGTGCCAGCAGGAACAAACAACCTAGGGGACCGAATGAAAAACTGTTTTTT. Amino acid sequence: CASRNKQPRGPNEKLFF.

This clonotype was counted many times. The CDR3 DNA follows: TGTGCCAGCAGCTTCGGGACGGCGAGGTCCTACGAGCAGTACTTC. It is translated as CASSFGTARSYEQYF. The V call is TRBV5-5, the J call TRBJ2-7; D is perhaps TRBD1 or TRBD2 (5 bases each). V lost 2 bases to trimming and J lost 1 base, with 13 bases between them. The V gene's germline CDR1 is SGHKS and CDR2 YYEKEE (reference sequence). CDR3 length equals 15 residues.